The T cell receptor (beta chain) under discussion was sequenced for a study of blood T cell repertoires in COVID-19. Enrolment of Seattle patients took place during active infection, and they were followed longitudinally. V lost 2 bases and J lost 6; bases outside the gene matches: 11. The CDR3 runs 16 residues. Germline V gene lookup returns CDR1 MNHEY and CDR2 SMNVEV (reference sequence). The protocol was immunoSEQ multiplex PCR, while the TCRdb copy is restricted to in-frame clones and leaves out a portion. The sample includes 230,000 or so clones, roughly 76% seen only once; the top ten take 7.5% to 8%.

The chain employs TRBV27 and TRBJ2-3, with TRBD2 matching over 7 bases. The sequencing sample was made of peripheral blood. The receptor comes from a woman aged 80 or over with COVID-19, enrolled during active disease. As DNA, the CDR3 is TGTGCCAGCAGTTTACGGAGCGGGAAATTTGTGGATACGCAGTATTTT. This sequence encodes CASSLRSGKFVDTQYF.